One sample yielded the 28 T cell receptor beta chains listed below, sequenced in a study of blood T cells in healthy people across ages. Then a second PCR, running roughly 7 to 11 cycles, was carried out with a sample-barcoded 5' primer and a J-beta primer mix. TCRdb re-called the 5' RACE reads with MiXCR, one entry per CDR3 protein. The table includes hundreds of thousands of distinct CDR3 sequences, around three fifths detected once. Sequenced sample: blood. The receptors derive from a man aged 40-50 years in good health.

A few counts support this clonotype. V is TRBV12-3 or TRBV12-4 and J is TRBJ1-2; D uncertain. Trimming took 3 bases from V and 8 from J, leaving 16 bases between them. The CDR3 loop spans 14 amino acids. CDR3 nucleotides: TGTGCCAGCAGTTTGGGTACGGAAGCGAGCGGCTACACCTTC. It codes for CASSLGTEASGYTF.

This clonotype showed up just once. The V and J genes are TRBV12-3 or TRBV12-4 and TRBJ2-7; a weak D match, TRBD2 (5 bases). This CDR3 is built from 16 residues. Trimming took off 4 bases at V and 2 bases at J, with 18 bases between the two ends. The CDR3 DNA is TGTGCCAGCAGTTCCCTGACGGCGTCCGGGGCCTACGAGCAGTACTTC. Translation gives CASSSLTASGAYEQYF.

This clonotype has just a few counts. V and J are TRBV28 and TRBJ2-7; D remains unclear. The CDR3 sequence is 12 residues long. The ends were cut back, 3 bases at V and 5 bases at J, with 8 bases in the middle. The germline V gene encodes CDR1 MDHEN and CDR2 SYDVKM. Written as DNA, the CDR3 is TGTGCCAGCAGTTTCAGTCCCAACGAGCAGTACTTC. Amino acids: CASSFSPNEQYF.

This rearrangement joins TRBV7-4 to TRBJ2-7, with D perhaps matching TRBD1 (5 bases). This CDR3 has 17 residues. Trimming cost V 1 base and J 0 bases, with 16 bases left between them. Germline CDR1 SGHVT, CDR2 SQSDAQ. In DNA, the CDR3 is TGTGCCAGCAGCTTAGTAGGGCCTTACAGGAGCTCCTACGAGCAGTACTTC. Amino acids: CASSLVGPYRSSYEQYF.

The CDR3 loop reads CASSLVDRGTYEQFF. The CDR3 DNA reads TGTGCCAGCAGTTTGGTGGACAGGGGAACCTATGAGCAGTTCTTC. The chain carries TRBV12-3 or TRBV12-4 and TRBJ2-1; 9 bases align to TRBD1. The CDR3 has 15 residues. J lost 8 bases, V lost 3 bases, and 8 bases had no gene match.

This clonotype was picked up a small number of times. The V gene is TRBV3-1, the J gene TRBJ2-1; D is undetermined. The CDR3 consists of 15 residues. V lost 6 bases to trimming and J lost 4 bases, with 16 bases between them. CDR1 and CDR2 (germline): LGHDT, YNNKEL (reference sequence). The CDR3 region is CASSRMGSRYNEQFF. CDR3 nucleotides: TGTGCCAGCAGTCGCATGGGTAGTCGGTACAATGAGCAGTTCTTC.

V is TRBV7-2 and J is TRBJ1-1; 9 nucleotides align to TRBD1. This CDR3 comprises 14 residues. V shed 5 bases, J shed 11 bases, and the junction held 12 bases outside the gene matches. Germline V gives CDR1 SGHTA, CDR2 FQGNSA. The CDR3 spells CASSAGQGSSGAFF. In DNA form, the CDR3 reads TGTGCCAGCAGCGCGGGACAGGGTAGTTCGGGGGCTTTCTTT.

This clonotype turned up a few times. The DNA of the CDR3 is TGTGCCAGCAGCCAAGATTCAGGGAGAAATTCACCCCTCCACTTT. Its protein is CASSQDSGRNSPLHF. V usage is TRBV4-2 and J usage is TRBJ1-6; weak D call: TRBD1 (5 bases). Per the germline V gene, CDR1 is LGHNA and CDR2 is YNFKEQ. With 0 bases removed from V and 7 bases from J, the gap between germline ends came to 10 bases. The CDR3 length is 15 residues.

The chain couples TRBV21-1 to TRBJ2-1; the table's D gene call, TRBD2, was not cross checked with the DNA. TRBV21-1 is recorded as a pseudogene. CDR3 length: 15 residues. CDR3 sequence: CASGDGTSGDNEQFF. Written as DNA, the CDR3 is TGTGCCAGCGGTGACGGGACTAGCGGAGACAATGAGCAGTTCTTC.

CDR3 sequence (DNA): TGTGCCAGCAGTGTGAGGGGAATTCGGGAGCAGTACTTC. Its protein is CASSVRGIREQYF. The chain recombines TRBV28 with TRBJ2-5; D perhaps matches TRBD2 (6 bases). Trimming took off 5 bases at V and 11 bases at J, with 18 bases between the two ends. This CDR3 comprises 13 residues. Germline V gene sequence: CDR1 MDHEN, CDR2 SYDVKM. The variable domain in full, completed from reference TRBV28 and TRBJ2-5, reads DVKVTQSSRYLVKRTGEKVFLECVQDMDHENMFWYRQDPGLGLRLIYFSYDVKMKEKGDIPEGYSVSREKKERFSLILESASTNQTSMYLCASSVRGIREQYFGPGTRLLVL.

J is TRBJ2-4 and V is TRBV7-9, with 10 nucleotides matching TRBD2. The DNA end favors TRBJ2-5, so the J call may be wrong. The CDR3 sequence is 14 residues long. CDR1 SEHNR and CDR2 FQNEAQ come from the germline V gene (reference sequence). CDR3 region: CASSTQREGETQYF. CDR3 bases: TGTGCCAGCAGCACCCAGCGGGAGGGGGAGACCCAGTACTTC.

CDR3 DNA: TGCGCCAGCAGCCAAGGTGACAGGGATAATGAAAAACTGTTTTTT. It specifies CASSQGDRDNEKLFF. V gene TRBV4-1 combines with J gene TRBJ1-4, with TRBD1 matching 7 bases. Germline loops: CDR1 MGHRA, CDR2 YSYEKL. The CDR3 is 15 amino acids. The V and J ends lost 1 base and 4 bases, in that order; junction bases with no gene match: 3.

The rearrangement links TRBV12-3 or TRBV12-4 to TRBJ2-5; no firm D call. The CDR3 totals 13 residues. V dropped 6 bases and J dropped 0 bases, with 8 bases sitting between them. CDR3 DNA: TGTGCCAGCAGAGGGTACGACCAAGAGACCCAGTACTTC. Protein sequence: CASRGYDQETQYF.

The chain uses TRBV20-1 and TRBJ1-6; D unresolved. CDR1 and CDR2 from the germline V gene are DFQATT and SNEGSKA (reference sequence). Trimming removed 0 bases at V and 7 bases at J, with 16 bases between. The CDR3 contains 16 residues. The CDR3 DNA sequence: TGCAGTGCTAGAGATCTGTTGCATAATGGAAATTCACCCCTCCACTTT. Translating gives CSARDLLHNGNSPLHF.

The chain uses TRBV15 and TRBJ2-1; no firm D call. The germline CDR1 and CDR2 sequences are LNHNV and YYDKDF (reference sequence). This CDR3 is 14 amino acids long. Trimming removed 0 bases at V and 5 bases at J, with 8 bases between. The CDR3 region is CATSREGRDNEQFF. CDR3 sequence (DNA): TGTGCCACCAGCAGAGAAGGAAGGGACAATGAGCAGTTCTTC.

The chain has TRBV5-1 and TRBJ2-1; the match to TRBD2 covers 10 bases. The V segment lost 4 bases and the J segment 7 bases; nucleotides outside the gene matches: 11. The germline gives CDR1 SGHRS, CDR2 YFSETQ. The CDR3 length is 16 residues. This chain's CDR3 is CASSALAGAFANEQFF. CDR3 bases: TGCGCCAGCAGCGCCCTAGCGGGGGCCTTCGCAAATGAGCAGTTCTTC.

The chain combines TRBV3-1 with TRBJ2-1; no reliable D call. Trimming stripped 5 bases from V and 5 bases from J, with 10 bases between. The CDR3 runs to 13 residues. The germline CDR1 and CDR2 sequences are LGHDT and YNNKEL (reference sequence). In DNA, the CDR3 is TGTGCCAGCAGCAAGACTGAGGACAATGAGCAGTTCTTC. This sequence encodes CASSKTEDNEQFF.

This clonotype has just a few counts. This chain joins TRBV20-1 and TRBJ2-1; tentatively, D is TRBD1 (5 bases). The ends were cut back, 0 bases at V and 6 bases at J, with 15 bases in the middle. The CDR3 extends over 15 amino acids. CDR1 is DFQATT, CDR2 SNEGSKA, per germline (reference sequence). DNA for the CDR3: TGCAGTGCTAGAGACGCCAGGGTTTTAGGCAATGAGCAGTTCTTC. Translation gives CSARDARVLGNEQFF.

The rearrangement joins TRBV3-1 to TRBJ2-2; TRBD2 agrees at 10 bases. The junction had 4 bases not matched to a gene; V was cut back by 4 bases and J by 2 bases. The CDR3 is 16 residues long. Germline CDR1 is LGHDT and CDR2 is YNNKEL (reference sequence). CDR3 DNA: TGTGCCAGCAGCCGCCCTAGCGGGGGAAACACCGGGGAGCTGTTTTTT. Encoded protein: CASSRPSGGNTGELFF.

CDR3 loop: CASSRTGGTGELFF. The CDR3 bases are TGTGCCAGCAGCCGGACAGGGGGCACCGGGGAGCTGTTTTTT. The rearrangement uses TRBV7-3 and TRBJ2-2; TRBD1 agrees at 10 bases. After removal of 5 bases from V and 4 bases from J, the junction contained 1 base not matched to a gene. The CDR3 runs to 14 residues. Per the germline V gene, CDR1 is SGHTA and CDR2 is FQGTGA.

A remark on this clonotype: A read error may be the cause here, since a much bigger clone is one base away. The chain carries TRBV6-5 and TRBJ1-1; possible D gene TRBD1, 6 bases. The CDR3 spans 13 residues. Per the germline V gene, CDR1 is MNHEY and CDR2 is SVGAGI. The CDR3 sequence: CASNLQGSTGAFF. CDR3 coding DNA: TGTGCCAGCAACTTACAGGGCTCGACTGGAGCTTTCTTT.

This chain joins TRBV7-6 and TRBJ2-6; no firm D call. From germline, CDR1 is SGHVS and CDR2 FNYEAQ. The CDR3 consists of 15 residues. V was shortened by 5 bases and J by 0 bases, with 8 bases between the two germline ends. The CDR3 region has the DNA TGTGCCAGCAGCCCCATCCCCTCTGGGGCCAACGTCCTGACTTTC. It codes for CASSPIPSGANVLTF. Variable domain in full (rest from reference TRBV7-6 and TRBJ2-6): GAGVSQSPRYKVTKRGQDVALRCDPISGHVSLYWYRQALGQGPEFLTYFNYEAQQDKSGLPNDRFSAERPEGSISTLTIQRTEQRDSAMYRCASSPIPSGANVLTFGAGSRLTVL.

This clonotype was seen more than once but under ten times. The chain uses TRBV9 and TRBJ1-1; D is unresolved. V was cut by 3 bases and J by 7 bases, with 16 bases left in between. In germline, CDR1 is SGDLS, CDR2 YYNGEE. This CDR3 has 14 amino acids. Written as DNA, the CDR3 is TGTGCCAGCAGCGCGTGGGGAACCACCGATGAAGCTTTCTTT. It yields the protein CASSAWGTTDEAFF.

This clonotype appeared a single time. The J gene is TRBJ1-2, the V gene TRBV19; D is ambiguous. V was trimmed by 7 bases and J by 8 bases, leaving 14 bases between them. This CDR3 has 12 residues. Germline-derived CDR1 and CDR2 are LNHDA and SQIVND (reference sequence). The CDR3 loop reads CASMVDRWGYTF. Written as DNA, the CDR3 is TGTGCCAGTATGGTGGACCGCTGGGGCTACACCTTC. Full variable domain (outside the CDR3, taken from reference TRBV19 and TRBJ1-2): DGGITQSPKYLFRKEGQNVTLSCEQNLNHDAMYWYRQDPGQGLRLIYYSQIVNDFQKGDIAEGYSVSREKKESFPLTVTSAQKNPTAFYLCASMVDRWGYTFGSGTRLTVV.

This chain uses TRBV6-5 with TRBJ2-7; 7 positions match TRBD2. V gave up 8 bases and J gave up 2 bases; unmatched junction bases: 12. This CDR3 spans 15 amino acids. Per the germline V gene, CDR1 is MNHEY and CDR2 is SVGAGI. The CDR3 reads CASWTGREEAYEQYF. In DNA, the CDR3 is TGTGCCAGCTGGACCGGCCGGGAGGAAGCCTACGAGCAGTACTTC.

V and J are TRBV4-3 and TRBJ2-5, with 7 bases fitting TRBD2. CDR1 and CDR2 (germline): LGHNA, YSLEER. V trimming: 0 bases; J trimming: 4 bases; junction bases outside the gene matches: 8. The CDR3 sequence is 16 residues long. CDR3 amino acids: CASSQDPGWEGETQYF. CDR3 coding DNA: TGCGCCAGCAGCCAAGATCCGGGTTGGGAGGGAGAGACCCAGTACTTC.

J is TRBJ2-1 and V is TRBV25-1, with D unclear. This CDR3 has 13 residues. Trimming took off 1 base at V and 7 bases at J, with 8 bases between the two ends. Looked up from germline, CDR1 is MGHDK and CDR2 is SYGVNS. In DNA, the CDR3 is TGTGCCAGCAGTGAATCGACCGGGAATGAGCAGTTCTTC. Translating it yields CASSESTGNEQFF.

This clonotype was observed a few times. The chain is built from TRBV6-2 or TRBV6-3 and TRBJ2-6, with D possibly being TRBD1 or TRBD2 (5 bases each). Trimming removed 6 bases at V and 0 bases at J, with 15 bases between. This CDR3 spans 17 amino acids. Germline assignment: CDR1 MNHEY and CDR2 SVGEGT. CDR3 amino acids: CASSSGFGSSGANVLTF. The CDR3 DNA is TGTGCCAGCAGCTCAGGGTTTGGGAGCTCTGGGGCCAACGTCCTGACTTTC.